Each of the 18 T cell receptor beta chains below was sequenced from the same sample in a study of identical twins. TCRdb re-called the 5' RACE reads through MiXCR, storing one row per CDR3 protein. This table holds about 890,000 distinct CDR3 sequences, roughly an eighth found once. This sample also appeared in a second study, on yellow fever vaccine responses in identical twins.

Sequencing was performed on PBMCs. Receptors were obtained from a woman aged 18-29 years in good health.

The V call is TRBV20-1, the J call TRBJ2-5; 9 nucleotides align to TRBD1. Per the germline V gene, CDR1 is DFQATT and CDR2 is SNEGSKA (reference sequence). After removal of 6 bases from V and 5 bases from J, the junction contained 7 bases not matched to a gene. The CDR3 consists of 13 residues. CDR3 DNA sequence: TGCAGTGCCATAGGACAGGGGACGGAGACCCAGTACTTC. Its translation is CSAIGQGTETQYF.

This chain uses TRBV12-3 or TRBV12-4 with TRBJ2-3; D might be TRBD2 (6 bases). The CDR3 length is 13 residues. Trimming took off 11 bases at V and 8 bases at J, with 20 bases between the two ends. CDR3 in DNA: TGTGCCGCGACTAGGGTCGGTACACGTACGCAGTATTTT. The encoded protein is CAATRVGTRTQYF.

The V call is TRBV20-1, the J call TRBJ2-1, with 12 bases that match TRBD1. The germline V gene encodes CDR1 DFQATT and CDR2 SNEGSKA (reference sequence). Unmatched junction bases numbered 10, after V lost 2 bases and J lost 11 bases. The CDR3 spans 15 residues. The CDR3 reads CSARSGTGGFGQQFF. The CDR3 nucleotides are TGCAGTGCTAGATCCGGGACAGGGGGCTTCGGACAGCAGTTCTTC.

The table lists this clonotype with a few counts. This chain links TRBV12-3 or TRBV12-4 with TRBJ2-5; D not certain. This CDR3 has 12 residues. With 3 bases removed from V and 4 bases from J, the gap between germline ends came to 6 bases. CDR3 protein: CASSFEAETQYF. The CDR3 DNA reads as TGTGCCAGCAGTTTCGAGGCAGAGACCCAGTACTTC.

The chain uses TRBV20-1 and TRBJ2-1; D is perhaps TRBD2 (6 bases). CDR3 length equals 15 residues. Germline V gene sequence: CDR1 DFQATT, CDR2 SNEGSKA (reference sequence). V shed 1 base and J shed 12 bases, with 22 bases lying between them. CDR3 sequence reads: CSARVGGGLLHGQFF. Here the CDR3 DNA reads TGCAGTGCTAGAGTGGGGGGAGGCCTACTCCATGGGCAGTTCTTC.

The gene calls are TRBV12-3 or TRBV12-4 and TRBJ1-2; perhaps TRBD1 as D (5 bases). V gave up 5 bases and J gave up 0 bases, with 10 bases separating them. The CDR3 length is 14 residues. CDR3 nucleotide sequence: TGTGCCAGCAGTCCCCAGGGACCTAACTATGGCTACACCTTC. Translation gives CASSPQGPNYGYTF.

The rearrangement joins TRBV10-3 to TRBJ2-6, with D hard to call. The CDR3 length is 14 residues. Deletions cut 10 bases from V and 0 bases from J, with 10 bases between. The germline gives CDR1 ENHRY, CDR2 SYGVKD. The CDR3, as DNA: TGTGCCACCAGGACCTCCTCTGGGGCCAACGTCCTGACTTTC. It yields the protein CATRTSSGANVLTF.

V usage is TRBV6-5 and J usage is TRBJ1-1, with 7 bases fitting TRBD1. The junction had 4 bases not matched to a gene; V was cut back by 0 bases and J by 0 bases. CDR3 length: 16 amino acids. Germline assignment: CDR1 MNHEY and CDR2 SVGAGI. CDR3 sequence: CASSYSTGSMNTEAFF. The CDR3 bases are TGTGCCAGCAGTTACTCGACAGGGAGCATGAACACTGAAGCTTTCTTT.

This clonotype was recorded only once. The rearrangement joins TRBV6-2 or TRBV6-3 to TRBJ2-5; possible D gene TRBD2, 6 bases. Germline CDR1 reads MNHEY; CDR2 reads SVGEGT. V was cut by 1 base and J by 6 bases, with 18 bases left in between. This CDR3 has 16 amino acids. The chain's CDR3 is CASSYWAGSMSQTQYF. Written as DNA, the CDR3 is TGTGCCAGCAGTTACTGGGCGGGATCTATGTCTCAGACCCAGTACTTC.

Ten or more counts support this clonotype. CDR3 bases: TGCAGTGCCGGCCGGGGGGACGGGGAGCTGTTTTTT. This codes for CSAGRGDGELFF. The chain joins TRBV20-1 to TRBJ2-2; 7 bases fit TRBD2. Unmatched junction bases numbered 5, after V lost 6 bases and J lost 7 bases. Germline loops: CDR1 DFQATT, CDR2 SNEGSKA (reference sequence). This CDR3 spans 12 amino acids.

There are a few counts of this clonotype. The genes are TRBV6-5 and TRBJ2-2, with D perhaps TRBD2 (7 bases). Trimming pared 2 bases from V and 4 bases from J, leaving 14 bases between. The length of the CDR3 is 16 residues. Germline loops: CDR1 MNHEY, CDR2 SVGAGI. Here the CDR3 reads CASSYETGGPTGELFF. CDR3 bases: TGTGCCAGCAGTTACGAGACGGGGGGCCCCACCGGGGAGCTGTTTTTT.

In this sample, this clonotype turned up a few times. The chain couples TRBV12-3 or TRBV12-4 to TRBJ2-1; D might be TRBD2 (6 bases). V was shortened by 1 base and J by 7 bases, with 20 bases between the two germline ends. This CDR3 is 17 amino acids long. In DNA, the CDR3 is TGTGCCAGCAGTTTAGGGCCCGGGAGTAGTGGGTGGAATGAGCAGTTCTTC. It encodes CASSLGPGSSGWNEQFF.

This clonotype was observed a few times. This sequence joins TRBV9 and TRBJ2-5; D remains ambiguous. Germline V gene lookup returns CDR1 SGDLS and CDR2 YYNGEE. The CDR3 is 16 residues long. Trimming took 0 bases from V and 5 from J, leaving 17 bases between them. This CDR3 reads CASSVGTVQIWETQYF. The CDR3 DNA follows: TGTGCCAGCAGCGTAGGCACAGTACAGATTTGGGAGACCCAGTACTTC.

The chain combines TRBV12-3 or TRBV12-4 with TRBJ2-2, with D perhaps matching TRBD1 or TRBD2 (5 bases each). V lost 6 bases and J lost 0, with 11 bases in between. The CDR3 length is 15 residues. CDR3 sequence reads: CASSQGPANTGELFF. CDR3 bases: TGTGCCAGCAGCCAGGGACCTGCGAACACCGGGGAGCTGTTTTTT.

CDR3 residues: CSVYSRNSYEQYF. Written as DNA, the CDR3 is TGCAGCGTTTACTCGCGGAACTCCTACGAGCAGTACTTC. The rearrangement uses TRBV29-1 and TRBJ2-7, with D unresolved. The germline CDR1 and CDR2 sequences are SQVTM and ANQGSEA. This CDR3 spans 13 amino acids. V gave up 5 bases and J gave up 0 bases, with 11 bases separating them.

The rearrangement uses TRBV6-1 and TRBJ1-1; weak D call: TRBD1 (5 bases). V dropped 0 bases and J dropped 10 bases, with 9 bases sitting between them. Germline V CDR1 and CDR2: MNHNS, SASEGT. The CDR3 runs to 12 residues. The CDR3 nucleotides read TGTGCCAGCAGTGAAGCTTGGGGGGGAGCTTTCTTT. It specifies CASSEAWGGAFF.

The CDR3 sequence is CASSSLRDRNQPQHF. The DNA for the CDR3 is TGTGCCAGCAGTTCATTGCGGGACAGGAATCAGCCCCAGCATTTT. The J gene is TRBJ1-5, the V gene TRBV28, with 8 bases aligning to TRBD1. Germline V gives CDR1 MDHEN, CDR2 SYDVKM. V was clipped by 4 bases and J by 4 bases; unmatched bases: 6. CDR3 size: 15 residues.

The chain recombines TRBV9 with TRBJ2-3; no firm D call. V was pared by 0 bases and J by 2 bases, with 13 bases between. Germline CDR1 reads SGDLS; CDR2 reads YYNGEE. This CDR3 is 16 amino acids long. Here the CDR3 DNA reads TGTGCCAGCAGCGTAGTTGGCGGACCAGTCACAGATACGCAGTATTTT. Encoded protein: CASSVVGGPVTDTQYF. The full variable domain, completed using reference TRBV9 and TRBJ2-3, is DSGVTQTPKHLITATGQRVTLRCSPRSGDLSVYWYQQSLDQGLQFLIQYYNGEERAKGNILERFSAQQFPDLHSELNLSSLELGDSALYFCASSVVGGPVTDTQYFGPGTRLTVL.